This passage covers 14 T cell receptor beta chains from one sample sequenced in a study of CD8 T cells in ankylosing spondylitis. TCRdb re-called the 5' RACE reads through MiXCR, storing one row per CDR3 protein. The data show roughly 250,000 distinct CDR3 sequences, less than 10% seen once. The sample consisted of blood, either unsorted or a sorted T cell fraction (not recorded which). The receptor source for this set is a male donor with ankylosing spondylitis or in good health (not recorded which).

This clonotype was counted at least ten times. The V call is TRBV9, the J call TRBJ2-5, with D possibly matching TRBD1 (5 bases). CDR1 is SGDLS and CDR2 is YYNGEE in the germline V gene. The CDR3 is made up of 15 amino acids. Trimming cost V 0 bases and J 2 bases, with 11 bases left between them. CDR3 in amino acids: CASSVAWGQQETQYF. The CDR3 DNA reads as TGTGCCAGCAGCGTAGCTTGGGGCCAGCAAGAGACCCAGTACTTC.

There are a few counts of this clonotype. The rearrangement joins TRBV20-1 to TRBJ2-4; D is possibly TRBD2 (7 bases). The germline gives CDR1 DFQATT, CDR2 SNEGSKA (reference sequence). This CDR3 is 13 amino acids long. Trimming took 6 bases from V and 6 from J, leaving 15 bases between them. The CDR3 DNA follows: TGCAGTGCCCGGGGGGCTAGTGGAAACATTCAGTACTTC. As protein: CSARGASGNIQYF.

This clonotype has at least ten counts. The V call is TRBV5-6, the J call TRBJ1-2; TRBD1 matches 9 bases. The CDR3 consists of 15 residues. Germline V gives CDR1 SGHDT, CDR2 YYEEEE. The trim removed 4 bases at V and 7 bases at J, leaving 11 bases unmatched. The DNA of the CDR3 is TGTGCCAGCAGCCCAACGGGGACAGGGATGGCTGGCTACACCTTC. Protein: CASSPTGTGMAGYTF. The full variable domain, with the rest looked up from reference TRBV5-6 and TRBJ1-2, is DAGVTQSPTHLIKTRGQQVTLRCSPKSGHDTVSWYQQALGQGPQFIFQYYEEEERQRGNFPDRFSGHQFPNYSSELNVNALLLGDSALYLCASSPTGTGMAGYTFGSGTRLTVV.

This clonotype was seen many times. The J gene is TRBJ2-1, the V gene TRBV20-1, with D perhaps TRBD2 (6 bases). V gave up 4 bases and J gave up 9 bases, with 10 bases separating them. CDR3 length equals 11 residues. Germline loops: CDR1 DFQATT, CDR2 SNEGSKA (reference sequence). The CDR3 is CSAIGRGEQFF. The CDR3 bases are TGCAGTGCTATTGGGCGGGGTGAGCAGTTCTTC.

This clonotype came up many times. The gene calls are TRBV12-3 or TRBV12-4 and TRBJ2-3; D is uncertain. This CDR3 has 12 amino acids. V lost 6 bases and J 4 bases, leaving 8 bases between the germline ends. CDR3 in DNA: TGTGCCAGCAGCCAGGCGCCAGATACGCAGTATTTT. The encoded protein is CASSQAPDTQYF.

This clonotype was counted at least ten times. The chain uses TRBV20-1 and TRBJ2-7, with 11 bases fitting TRBD2. The CDR3 contains 14 residues. V trimming: 6 bases; J trimming: 2 bases; junction bases outside the gene matches: 6. Per germline, CDR1 DFQATT and CDR2 SNEGSKA (reference sequence). DNA of the CDR3: TGCAGTGCCACCCGACTAGCGGGGACCTACGAGCAGTACTTC. Protein sequence: CSATRLAGTYEQYF.

This clonotype was counted between two and nine times. The chain links TRBV15 to TRBJ2-1; tentatively, D is TRBD1 (6 bases). Trimming removed 4 bases from V and 7 bases from J, with 11 bases in between. Germline assignment: CDR1 LNHNV and CDR2 YYDKDF (reference sequence). This CDR3 spans 13 amino acids. The CDR3 sequence is CATSNYRVNEQFF. Written as DNA, the CDR3 is TGTGCCACCAGCAACTACAGGGTGAATGAGCAGTTCTTC.

This clonotype was seen just once. Being one base from a much bigger clone, this may be a read error. The rearrangement links TRBV20-1 to TRBJ2-1, with TRBD2 as a possible D gene (6 bases). This CDR3 has 15 residues. V was shortened by 6 bases and J by 5 bases, with 20 bases between the two germline ends. CDR1 DFQATT and CDR2 SNEGSKA come from the germline V gene (reference sequence). The CDR3 DNA reads TGCAGTGCCTCAACCGGGACTGGCTTGAACAATGAGCAGTTCTTC. Its translation: CSASTGTGLNNEQFF.

This clonotype showed up many times. The J gene is TRBJ1-2, the V gene TRBV3-1, with D unclear. This CDR3 has 12 amino acids. Trimming removed 1 base from V and 3 bases from J, with 3 bases in between. Germline values: CDR1 LGHDT, CDR2 YNNKEL (reference sequence). CDR3 residues: CASSQGYYGYTF. In DNA, the CDR3 is TGTGCCAGCAGCCAAGGGTACTATGGCTACACCTTC.

This clonotype was counted ten times or more. The rearrangement joins TRBV2 to TRBJ1-6; D is undetermined. With 4 bases removed from V and 10 bases from J, the gap between germline ends came to 8 bases. Germline assignment: CDR1 SNHLY and CDR2 FYNNEI. The CDR3 consists of 12 residues. The CDR3 DNA is TGTGCCAGCAGTGTACAGTCCTCACCCCTCCACTTT. Its protein product is CASSVQSSPLHF.

This clonotype was counted ten times or more. The gene calls are TRBV6-2 or TRBV6-3 and TRBJ2-1; D gene unclear. Germline V gene sequence: CDR1 MNHEY, CDR2 SVGEGT. Trimming took 0 bases from V and 1 from J, leaving 13 bases between them. There are 17 residues in the CDR3. CDR3 in DNA: TGTGCCAGCAGTTACTCCCGAGAGATAGGTTCCTACAATGAGCAGTTCTTC. It encodes CASSYSREIGSYNEQFF.

The chain has TRBV10-3 and TRBJ1-2; 7 bases map to TRBD1. The V and J ends lost 9 bases and 4 bases, in that order; junction bases with no gene match: 8. The CDR3 is made up of 13 amino acids. The germline gives CDR1 ENHRY, CDR2 SYGVKD. The CDR3 region is CAIRQGGPYGYTF. CDR3 sequence (DNA): TGTGCCATTCGCCAGGGGGGACCCTATGGCTACACCTTC.

This chain uses TRBV7-9 with TRBJ2-5, with 7 bases matching TRBD1. The germline V gene has CDR1 SEHNR and CDR2 FQNEAQ (reference sequence). With V trimmed by 4 bases and J by 3 bases, 8 bases remained unmatched. This CDR3 region has 15 residues. This CDR3 is CASSSETGTEETQYF. The CDR3 nucleotides read TGTGCCAGCAGCTCTGAGACCGGGACAGAAGAGACCCAGTACTTC.

This clonotype was detected a few times. Here the CDR3 reads CASSGGQPYNSPLHF. DNA for the CDR3: TGTGCCAGCAGTGGGGGGCAGCCCTATAATTCACCCCTCCACTTT. The chain is built from TRBV25-1 and TRBJ1-6, with a weak D call TRBD1 (6 bases). Trimming took 4 bases from V and 2 from J, leaving 9 bases between them. The CDR3 covers 15 residues. Germline V lookup: CDR1 MGHDK, CDR2 SYGVNS. The full variable domain, completed using reference TRBV25-1 and TRBJ1-6, is EADIYQTPRYLVIGTGKKITLECSQTMGHDKMYWYQQDPGMELHLIHYSYGVNSTEKGDLSSESTVSRIRTEHFPLTLESARPSHTSQYLCASSGGQPYNSPLHFGNGTRLTVT.